This record looks at one T cell receptor beta chain sequence and its context. As yet, its antigen is unknown. Sampling times: baseline, cycle 4 day 1, cycle 7 day 1. Generated by immunoSEQ multiplex PCR, the TCRdb table keeps only in-frame clones and is missing some. The repertoire consists of some 14,000 clones, with 65% to 85% occurring once and the leading ten covering around 35%. This entry comes from a study of OX40 agonist ivuxolimab in advanced cancers. Study-level background: Cohort: 80% to 85% men, mean age 60, aged about 23 to 79.

Findings and caveats of the study: On average, a greater number of expanded clones characterised CD8+ T cells relative to CD4+. CD4+ and CD8+ blood T cells expanded clonally by week 6 at 0.1 to 3.0 mg/kg.

Germline values: CDR1 SGHRS, CDR2 YFSETQ. The V and J ends lost 1 base and 6 bases, in that order; junction bases with no gene match: 7. The CDR3 consists of 14 residues. The sequencing here drew on CD4+ or CD8+ T cells sorted from blood, taken in a trial of the OX40 agonist ivuxolimab. The gene calls are TRBV5-1 and TRBJ2-7; TRBD1 agrees at 7 bases. This TCR derives from an adult with an advanced solid tumor such as melanoma, head and neck, liver or kidney cancer. The CDR3: CASSLSTGDPEQYF. CDR3 bases: TGCGCCAGCAGCTTGTCAACAGGGGACCCCGAGCAGTACTTC.